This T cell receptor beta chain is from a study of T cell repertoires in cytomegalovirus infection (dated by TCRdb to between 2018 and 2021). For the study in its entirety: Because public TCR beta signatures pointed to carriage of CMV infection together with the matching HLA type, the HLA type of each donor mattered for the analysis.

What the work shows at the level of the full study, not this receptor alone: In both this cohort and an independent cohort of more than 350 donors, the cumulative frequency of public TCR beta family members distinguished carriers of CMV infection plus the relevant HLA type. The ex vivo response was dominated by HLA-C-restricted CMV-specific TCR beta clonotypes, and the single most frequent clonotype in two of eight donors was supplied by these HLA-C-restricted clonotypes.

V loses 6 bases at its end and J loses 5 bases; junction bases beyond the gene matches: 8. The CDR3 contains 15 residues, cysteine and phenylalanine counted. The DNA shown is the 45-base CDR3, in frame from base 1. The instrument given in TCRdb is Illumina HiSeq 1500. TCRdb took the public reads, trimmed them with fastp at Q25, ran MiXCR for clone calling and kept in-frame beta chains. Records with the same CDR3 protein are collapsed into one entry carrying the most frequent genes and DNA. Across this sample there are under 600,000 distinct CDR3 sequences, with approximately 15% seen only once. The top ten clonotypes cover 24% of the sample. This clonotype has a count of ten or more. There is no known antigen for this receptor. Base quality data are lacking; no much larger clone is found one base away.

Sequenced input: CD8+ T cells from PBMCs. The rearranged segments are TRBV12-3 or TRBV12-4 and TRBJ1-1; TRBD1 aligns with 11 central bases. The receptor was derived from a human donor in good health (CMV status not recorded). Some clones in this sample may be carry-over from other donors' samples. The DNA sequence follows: TGTGCCAGCAGGTACTGGACAGGGGGCGCGACTGAAGCTTTCTTT. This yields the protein CASRYWTGGATEAFF.